These 14 T cell receptor beta chains were sequenced from one sample in a study of shared clonotypes between healthy human individuals. The naive CD8 population came from CD45RO-negative cells selected for CCR7, without terminally differentiated effector memory CD45RA+ cells. TCRdb's copy holds only in-frame clones and misses some; the assay was immunoSEQ multiplex PCR. Found here are some 580,000 clones, about 98% of them singletons; the top ten hold approximately 0.3%. Source material: naive CD8+ T cells sorted from blood. The receptor source for this set is a man aged 25-40 years in good health.

This chain links TRBV6-6 with TRBJ2-7; 8 nucleotides align to TRBD2. Germline-derived CDR1 and CDR2 are MNHNY and SVGAGI (reference sequence). Losses at the gene ends were 5 bases for V and 1 base for J; bases not matched to a gene: 10. This CDR3 is 16 amino acids long. CDR3 region: CASSKTRAGASYEQYF. The CDR3 region has the DNA TGTGCCAGCAGTAAAACCCGAGCGGGGGCTTCCTACGAGCAGTACTTC.

The V and J genes are TRBV7-9 and TRBJ2-3; 15 bases are a match to TRBD2. The CDR3 runs to 19 residues. Germline V gene lookup returns CDR1 SEHNR and CDR2 FQNEAQ (reference sequence). Trimming removed 6 bases from V and 4 bases from J; junction bases left unmatched: 14. DNA for the CDR3: TGTGCCAGCAGATCAGGACTAGCGGGAGGGCCTTGGATCGCAGATACGCAGTATTTT. This encodes CASRSGLAGGPWIADTQYF.

Concerning this clone: Other nucleotide sequences in the sample specify the same CDR3. The rearrangement uses TRBV29-1 and TRBJ2-1, with TRBD2 matching 8 bases. Germline V lookup: CDR1 SQVTM, CDR2 ANQGSEA. This CDR3 is 13 amino acids long. V lost 6 bases to trimming and J lost 4 bases; unmatched junction nucleotides: 5. For the CDR3, the DNA is TGCAGCGTGGGACTAGTCTCGTACAATGAGCAGTTCTTC. Translating it yields CSVGLVSYNEQFF.

This chain connects TRBV5-1 to TRBJ2-1, with 14 nucleotides matching TRBD2. Germline V CDR1 and CDR2: SGHRS, YFSETQ. Unmatched junction bases numbered 16, after V lost 4 bases and J lost 7 bases. CDR3 length: 19 amino acids. CDR3 in DNA: TGCGCCAGCAGCGCGGGACTAGCGGGAGTGCCGAGGAGGGGGAATGAGCAGTTCTTC. Translating gives CASSAGLAGVPRRGNEQFF.

This clone was detected only once. The chain joins TRBV4-1 to TRBJ2-7; D unresolved. CDR3 length: 14 amino acids. With 1 base removed from V and 3 bases from J, the gap between germline ends came to 10 bases. Germline V gene sequence: CDR1 MGHRA, CDR2 YSYEKL. The CDR3 reads CASSQVPLDYEQYF. The CDR3 DNA follows: TGCGCCAGCAGCCAAGTCCCCCTCGACTACGAGCAGTACTTC.

J is TRBJ1-5 and V is TRBV4-1; D might be TRBD1 (5 bases). The germline CDR1 and CDR2 sequences are MGHRA and YSYEKL. CDR3 length equals 16 residues. V was cut by 0 bases and J by 4 bases, with 13 bases left in between. CDR3 sequence: CASSQEEGRVNQPQHF. CDR3 sequence (DNA): TGCGCCAGCAGCCAAGAAGAGGGCAGGGTGAATCAGCCCCAGCATTTT.

The chain joins TRBV28 to TRBJ2-1; D not resolved. With 5 bases removed from V and 9 bases from J, the gap between germline ends came to 14 bases. CDR1 is MDHEN and CDR2 is SYDVKM in the germline V gene. The CDR3 spans 13 residues. The CDR3 loop reads CASSPTRASEQFF. The CDR3 DNA follows: TGTGCCAGCAGTCCGACACGGGCCAGTGAGCAGTTCTTC.

The rearrangement joins TRBV7-2 to TRBJ2-2; D is uncertain. The CDR3 length is 15 residues. V dropped 2 bases and J dropped 1 base, with 8 bases sitting between them. Germline V gives CDR1 SGHTA, CDR2 FQGNSA. The CDR3, as DNA: TGTGCCAGCAGCTTATTCCAGGAGAACACCGGGGAGCTGTTTTTT. Translating it yields CASSLFQENTGELFF.

A few counts support this clone. V usage is TRBV6-1 and J usage is TRBJ1-2; no definite D call. Trimming left V 0 bases short and J 8 bases short, with 7 bases between. CDR1 and CDR2 (germline): MNHNS, SASEGT. The CDR3 is made up of 12 amino acids. The CDR3 region has the DNA TGTGCCAGCAGTGAAGCCCCCTGGGGCTACACCTTC. Translating gives CASSEAPWGYTF.

V and J are TRBV2 and TRBJ1-1; D not certain. CDR1 SNHLY and CDR2 FYNNEI come from the germline V gene. There are 10 residues in the CDR3. V gave up 6 bases and J gave up 9 bases, with 8 bases separating them. The CDR3 region is CASRSYQAFF. In DNA, the CDR3 is TGTGCCAGCAGGAGCTACCAAGCTTTCTTT. Combining the CDR3 with reference TRBV2 and TRBJ1-1 gives the whole variable domain EPEVTQTPSHQVTQMGQEVILRCVPISNHLYFYWYRQILGQKVEFLVSFYNNEISEKSEIFDDQFSVERPDGSNFTLKIRSTKLEDSAMYFCASRSYQAFFGQGTRLTVV.

The chain has TRBV27 and TRBJ2-7; D remains ambiguous. Trimming took 7 bases from V and 2 from J, leaving 12 bases between them. The germline gives CDR1 MNHEY, CDR2 SMNVEV (reference sequence). CDR3 size: 13 residues. The CDR3 here is CASKGQSPYEQYF. CDR3 sequence (DNA): TGTGCCAGCAAGGGTCAAAGCCCCTACGAGCAGTACTTC.

The V call is TRBV7-2, the J call TRBJ2-7; D is perhaps TRBD2 (5 bases). Germline V gene lookup returns CDR1 SGHTA and CDR2 FQGNSA. The CDR3 extends over 17 amino acids. Trimming pared 4 bases from V and 6 bases from J, leaving 25 bases between. This CDR3 is CASSSGRAEAFGREQYF. CDR3 nucleotide sequence: TGTGCCAGCAGCTCCGGAAGAGCGGAGGCCTTTGGCCGCGAGCAGTACTTC.

This clone appeared once. V gene TRBV28 combines with J gene TRBJ2-7; TRBD1 matches at 7 bases. This CDR3 region has 14 residues. Germline V gene lookup returns CDR1 MDHEN and CDR2 SYDVKM. The V and J ends lost 3 bases and 5 bases, in that order; junction bases with no gene match: 7. The CDR3 sequence is CASSFRLTGNEQYF. The CDR3 coding sequence is TGTGCCAGCAGTTTCCGGCTGACAGGGAACGAGCAGTACTTC. Filled out from reference TRBV28 and TRBJ2-7, the complete variable domain reads DVKVTQSSRYLVKRTGEKVFLECVQDMDHENMFWYRQDPGLGLRLIYFSYDVKMKEKGDIPEGYSVSREKKERFSLILESASTNQTSMYLCASSFRLTGNEQYFGPGTRLTVT.

The chain uses TRBV11-3 and TRBJ2-1; D possibly corresponds to TRBD1 (6 bases). Between the trimmed V and J ends, which lost 2 bases and 5 bases, there was a span of 16 bases. Germline V CDR1 and CDR2: SGHNT, YENEEA. This CDR3 spans 16 amino acids. The CDR3 DNA follows: TGTGCCAGCAGCTTAAACGGTGGGGGCAGTGACAATGAGCAGTTCTTC. This gives the protein CASSLNGGGSDNEQFF. Complete variable domain (other parts from reference TRBV11-3 and TRBJ2-1): EAGVVQSPRYKIIEKKQPVAFWCNPISGHNTLYWYLQNLGQGPELLIRYENEEAVDDSQLPKDRFSAERLKGVDSTLKIQPAELGDSAVYLCASSLNGGGSDNEQFFGPGTRLTVL.